The present TCR beta chain was sequenced within a study of cytomegalovirus exposure and HLA in healthy donors. This CDR3 is 21 amino acids long. V was pared by 1 base and J by 0 bases, with 15 bases of the junction left unmatched. The germline gives CDR1 SGHTA, CDR2 FQGTGA. PCR employed 60 Vbeta and 13 Jbeta primers. Per the original data handling: There were 80 million to 95 million unique TCR beta chains by a later count, and approximately 10 million of them were shared. Measured with immunoSEQ multiplex PCR; TCRdb has only the in-frame clones, and not every one. V and J calls and clone size are as listed in that table; D and trimming were resolved from the DNA. This table has approximately 100,000 clones, around 83% appearing once.

The chain carries TRBV7-3 and TRBJ2-3, with TRBD2 identical over 11 bases. This TCR derives from a woman between 18 and 29 years old in good health and CMV-seronegative. The sample taken for sequencing was PBMCs. This CDR3 reads CASSLRPLTSGNSFSTDTQYF. The CDR3, as DNA: TGTGCCAGCAGCTTAAGGCCCCTGACTAGCGGGAATTCTTTTAGCACAGATACGCAGTATTTT.